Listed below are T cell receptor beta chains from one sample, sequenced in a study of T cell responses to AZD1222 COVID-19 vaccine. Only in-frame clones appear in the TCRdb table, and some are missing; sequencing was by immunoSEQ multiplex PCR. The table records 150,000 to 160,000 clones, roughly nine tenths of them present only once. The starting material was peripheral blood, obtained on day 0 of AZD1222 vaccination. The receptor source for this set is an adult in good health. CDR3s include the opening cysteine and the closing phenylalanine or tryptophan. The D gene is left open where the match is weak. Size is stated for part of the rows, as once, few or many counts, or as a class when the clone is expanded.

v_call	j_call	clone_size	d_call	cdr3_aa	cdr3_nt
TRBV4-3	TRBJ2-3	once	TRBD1	CASSRTGVADTQYF	TGCGCCAGCAGTCGAACAGGGGTGGCAGATACGCAGTATTTT
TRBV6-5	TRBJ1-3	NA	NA	CAVGRPGNTIYF	TGTGCCGTGGGCCGGCCTGGAAACACCATATATTTT
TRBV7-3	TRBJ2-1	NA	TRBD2	CASSPRWTSGVDEQFF	TGTGCCAGCAGCCCCCGATGGACTAGCGGGGTTGATGAGCAGTTCTTC
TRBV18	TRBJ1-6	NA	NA	CASSPGQASSPLHF	TGTGCCAGCTCACCCGGACAAGCCAGTTCACCCCTCCACTTT
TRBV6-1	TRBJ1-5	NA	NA	CASSEALGGVGFQPQHF	TGTGCCAGCAGTGAAGCGCTAGGGGGGGTCGGTTTTCAGCCCCAGCATTTT
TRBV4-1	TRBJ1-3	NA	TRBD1	CASSQDPQGNGNTIYF	TGCGCCAGCAGCCAAGATCCACAGGGGAATGGAAACACCATATATTTT
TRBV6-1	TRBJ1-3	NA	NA	CASSETGSWDSGNTIYF	TGTGCCAGCAGTGAAACGGGGAGTTGGGACTCTGGAAACACCATATATTTT
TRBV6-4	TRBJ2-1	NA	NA	CASSIERSGSNEQFF	TGTGCCAGCAGTATCGAGCGGAGCGGATCCAATGAGCAGTTCTTC
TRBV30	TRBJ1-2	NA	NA	CAWSRLASANYGYTF	TGTGCCTGGAGTAGGCTCGCCAGTGCCAACTATGGCTACACCTTC
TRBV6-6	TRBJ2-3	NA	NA	CASSYSGGRTDTQYF	TGTGCCAGCAGTTACTCGGGCGGACGCACAGATACGCAGTATTTT
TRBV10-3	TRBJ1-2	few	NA	CAISESGSGGYTF	TGTGCCATCAGTGAGTCGGGGTCTGGGGGCTACACCTTC
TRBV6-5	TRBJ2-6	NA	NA	CASGVIVAGANVLTF	TGTGCCAGCGGGGTTATTGTTGCCGGGGCCAACGTCCTGACTTTC
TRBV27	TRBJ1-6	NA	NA	CASMPPFNSPLHF	TGTGCCAGCATGCCTCCTTTCAATTCACCCCTCCACTTT
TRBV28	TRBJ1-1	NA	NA	CASSFLMNTEAFF	TGTGCCAGCAGTTTCCTTATGAACACTGAAGCTTTCTTT
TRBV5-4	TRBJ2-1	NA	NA	CASSLPGLDNEQFF	TGTGCCAGCAGCCTACCGGGACTGGACAATGAGCAGTTCTTC
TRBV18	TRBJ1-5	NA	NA	CASSPSGSQPQHF	TGTGCCAGCTCACCATCAGGATCGCAGCCCCAGCATTTT